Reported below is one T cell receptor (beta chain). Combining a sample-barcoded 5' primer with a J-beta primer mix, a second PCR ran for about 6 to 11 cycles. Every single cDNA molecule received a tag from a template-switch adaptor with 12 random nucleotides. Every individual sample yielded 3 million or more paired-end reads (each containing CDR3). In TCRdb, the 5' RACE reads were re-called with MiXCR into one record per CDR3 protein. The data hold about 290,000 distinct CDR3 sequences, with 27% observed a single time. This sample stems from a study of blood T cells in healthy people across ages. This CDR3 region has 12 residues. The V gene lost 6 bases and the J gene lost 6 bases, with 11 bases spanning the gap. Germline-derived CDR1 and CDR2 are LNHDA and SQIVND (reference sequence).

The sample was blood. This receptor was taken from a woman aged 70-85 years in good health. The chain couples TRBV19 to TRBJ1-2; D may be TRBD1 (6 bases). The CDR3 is CASRWGLDGYTF. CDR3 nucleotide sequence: TGTGCCAGTAGATGGGGGCTAGATGGCTACACCTTC.